This TCR beta chain is drawn from a study of T cells expressing NK-cell markers. Study summary: Source material for TCR beta repertoires consisted of sorted CD3+CD56+NKG2C+, CD3+CD56+NKG2C- and CD3+CD56-NKG2C+ T cells. Out of eight donors sequenced, seven tested HCMV-seropositive and the remaining one seronegative. Study outcomes and limitations: As a fraction of CD8+ T cells, dominant NKG2C+ clonotypes reached about 1.0-8% in six donors.

With UMIs, 5'RACE template switching was used to make TCR beta cDNA. TCRdb reprocessed the 5' RACE reads and keeps a single row for each CDR3 protein, giving no DNA. Its clone listing holds roughly 350,000 distinct CDR3 sequences. This CDR3 spans 15 amino acids. The germline V gene encodes CDR1 SEHNR and CDR2 FQNEAQ (reference sequence). In the case of this clonotype: As yet, its antigen is unknown.

What was sequenced was blood T cells: a sorted CD56 or NKG2C T cell subset, CD4+ or CD8+ T cells, or bulk PBMC T cells (not recorded which). This chain joins TRBV7-9 and TRBJ1-4; TCRdb outputs TRBD1, but without DNA this stays unchecked. The clonotype comes from a man between 18 and 69 years old in good health. CDR3 in amino acids: CASSLTTGRNEKLFF.